This T cell receptor beta chain is drawn from a study of blood T cell repertoires in COVID-19. The overall study: Both acute and convalescent COVID-19 samples were obtained from the United States, Italy and Spain. T cells, B-cell-depleted T cells, or PBMCs provided the cDNA or gDNA that served as material.

Per the original data handling: Quantification of nucleated cells was approximated via reference gene primer amplification. The protocol was immunoSEQ multiplex PCR, while the TCRdb copy is restricted to in-frame clones and leaves out a portion. The D gene and trimming were derived from the DNA, and the V and J assignments and clone size from that table. The table shows fewer than 200,000 clones, with more than 60% occurring only once. This CDR3 contains 15 residues. The ends lost 6 bases at V and 4 bases at J; junction bases unmatched: 6. CDR1 MNHEY and CDR2 SVGAGI come from the germline V gene. This receptor was obtained from a man between 65 and 85 years old with acute or convalescent COVID-19. This rearrangement joins TRBV6-5 to TRBJ2-3; 11 nucleotides line up with TRBD2. The material sequenced was peripheral blood. The CDR3 here is CASRDSGGASDTQYF. In DNA form, the CDR3 reads TGTGCCAGCAGAGATAGCGGGGGGGCGTCAGATACGCAGTATTTT.